The entry below gives a single T cell receptor beta chain sequence along with its context. This clone was counted between two and nine times. Its recognized antigen is unknown. Base qualities were left out, and no much larger clone turns up one base away. This sample stems from a study of beta chain features in type 1 diabetes (dated by TCRdb to between 2017 and 2018). In terms of the full investigation: Mean age, gender distribution, total cell number and subset yield were not different between patients and healthy donors. Regulatory and stem cell-like memory subsets were isolated from only 8 patients and about eight healthy donors, whereas naive and central memory subsets came from all 30 or so donors. A total of 100 million to 140 million sorted cells were examined across all samples, and the number of cells per subset was strongly correlated with RNA yield. In the study, TCRB repertoires of sorted circulating CD4+ T cell subsets from recently diagnosed type 1 diabetes patients were compared with those of matched healthy donors.

The entire amount of isolated RNA was reverse transcribed using the High Capacity cDNA Reverse Transcription Kit, so the sequenced TCRB transcripts were expressed ones. Deep immunoSEQ sequencing was applied to naive, central memory and regulatory T cell samples, giving an average of around 3.8 million total reads per sample. Sorted cells were lysed in RLT buffer and RNA was extracted with DNase-treated RNeasy Micro or Mini kits, depending on cell number. To prevent cross-contamination, every cell subset was processed on its own, while patient and healthy donor samples were processed together. Using the immunoSEQ multiplex PCR, TCRB sequences were amplified from cDNA into 87-bp fragments spanning the CDR3 region. Sequencing of the amplicons was done on the Illumina HiSeq platform. The paper's processing steps were these. Synthetic template baselines were used to correct PCR bias computationally, reads within Hamming distance 2 were collapsed together, and singletons that could not be merged were discarded. Reads were aligned against IMGT so that V, D and J genes, CDR3 length and insertions or deletions at six rearrangement sites could be assigned. Clonotype counts were normalized to sorted cell number within each subset before computing true diversity and Gini coefficients with the tcR R package. The overlap coefficient, calculated on TCRB nucleotide sequences, was used to measure repertoire sharing. The immuneACCESS repertoire file appears here via TCRdb, limited to in-frame rearrangements. These files lack a portion of the clones; in checked studies, under half of the deficit traces to unresolved V genes, and the cause of the others is not known. V and J calls and clone size are as listed in that table; D and trimming were resolved from the DNA. Recorded for this sample are about 160,000 clones; 7.5% to 9.5% of them occurred a single time. 0.45% to 0.55% of the sample is held by the ten biggest clonotypes.

Each donor gave one peripheral blood draw, about 100 mL on average, collected into heparinised tubes. A BD FACSAria II was used to sort naive, central memory, regulatory and stem cell-like memory CD4+ T cells with a panel that included CD45RO, CCR7, CD25, CD127, CD95 and CD27. A purity above 95% was achieved for all sorted populations. PBMCs were separated immediately by Lymphoprep density gradient centrifugation and were stained directly, without being cultured. So that batch effects would be minimized, each experiment stained and sorted samples in pairs, pairing one healthy donor with one patient. The germline V gene yields SGHAT for CDR1 and FQNNGV for CDR2. From its cysteine to its phenylalanine, the CDR3 spans 14 amino acids. The DNA shown is the 42-base CDR3, in frame from base 1. After removal of 5 bases from V and 7 bases from J, the junction retains 8 bases not matched to a gene. Paper-wide results and their limitations: HLA sub-analyses involved small numbers of individuals, so any influence of HLA type on TCRB rearrangement remained unresolved. Because cDNA was sequenced instead of genomic DNA, activated cells with high expression could be over-represented, although the groups did not differ in activation or CD3 levels. Patients with type 1 diabetes made fewer insertions and deleted more nucleotides at VDJ recombination sites, implying thymic rearrangement abnormalities. Shorter templates might be favored by PCR, yet because patient and control samples were amplified and corrected together, any such skew would affect both groups equally. A moderate but significant shortening of TCRB CDR3 length was observed in type 1 diabetes patients in all four CD4+ subsets. Naive, central memory and regulatory TCRB repertoires appeared to be more similar among patients than among healthy donors.

This sequence was found in a woman under 30 with type 1 diabetes. Input material: central memory CD4+ T cells from blood. This chain joins TRBV11-2 to TRBJ1-5, with 7 bases aligning to TRBD1. The CDR3 in this case is CASSGGTDLQPQHF. The nucleotide sequence is TGTGCCAGCAGCGGCGGGACAGACTTGCAGCCCCAGCATTTT.